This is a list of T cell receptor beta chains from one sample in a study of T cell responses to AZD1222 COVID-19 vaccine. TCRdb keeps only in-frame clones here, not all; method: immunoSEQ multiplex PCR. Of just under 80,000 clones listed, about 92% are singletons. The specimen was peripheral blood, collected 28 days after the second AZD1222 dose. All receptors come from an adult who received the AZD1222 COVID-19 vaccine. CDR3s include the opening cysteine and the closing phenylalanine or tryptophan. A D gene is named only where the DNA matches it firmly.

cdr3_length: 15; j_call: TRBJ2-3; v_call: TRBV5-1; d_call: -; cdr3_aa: CASSPLGVNTDTQYF
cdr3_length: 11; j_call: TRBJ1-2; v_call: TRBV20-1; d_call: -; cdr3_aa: CSASSNYGYTF
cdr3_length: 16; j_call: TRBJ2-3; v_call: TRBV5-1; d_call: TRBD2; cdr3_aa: CASSLRTGGSTDTQYF
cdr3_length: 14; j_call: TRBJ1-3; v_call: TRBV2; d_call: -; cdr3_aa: CASRGGLAGNTIYF
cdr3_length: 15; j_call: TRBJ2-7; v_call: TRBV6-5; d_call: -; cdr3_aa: CASSYAGRLTYEQYF
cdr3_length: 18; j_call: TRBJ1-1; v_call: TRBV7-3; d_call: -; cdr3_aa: CASSLYPPGGSMNTEAFF
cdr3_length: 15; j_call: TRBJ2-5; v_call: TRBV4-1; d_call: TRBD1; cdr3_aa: CASSRHTGEQETQYF
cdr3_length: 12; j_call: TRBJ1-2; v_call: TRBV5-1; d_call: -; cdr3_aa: CASADSYYGYTF
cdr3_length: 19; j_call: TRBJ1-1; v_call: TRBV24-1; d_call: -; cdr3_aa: CATSDVNPGRRAMSTEAFF
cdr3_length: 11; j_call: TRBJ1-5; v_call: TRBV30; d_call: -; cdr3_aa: CAWSTGTRRHF
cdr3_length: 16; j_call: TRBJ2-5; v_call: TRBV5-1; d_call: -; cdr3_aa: CASSLAPLSGQETQYF
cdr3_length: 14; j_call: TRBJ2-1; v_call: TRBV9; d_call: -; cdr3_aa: CASSLGTTYNEQFF
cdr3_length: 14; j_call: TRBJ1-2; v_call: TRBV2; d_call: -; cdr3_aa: CATIPLQTTYGYTF
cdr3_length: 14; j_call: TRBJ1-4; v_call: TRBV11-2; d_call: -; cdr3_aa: CASSLVGFSEKLFF
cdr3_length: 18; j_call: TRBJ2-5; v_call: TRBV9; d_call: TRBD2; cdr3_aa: CASSASSFSGRVRETQYF
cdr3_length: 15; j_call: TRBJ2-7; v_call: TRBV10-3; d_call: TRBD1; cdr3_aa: CAISEQTGVFYEQYF
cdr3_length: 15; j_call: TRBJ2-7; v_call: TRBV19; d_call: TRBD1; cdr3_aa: CASSISGQGKYEQYF
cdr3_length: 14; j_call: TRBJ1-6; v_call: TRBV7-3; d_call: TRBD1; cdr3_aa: CASSLTGYNSPLHF
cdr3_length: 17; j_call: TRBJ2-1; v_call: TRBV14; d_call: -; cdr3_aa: CASSQETFKDWAYEQFF
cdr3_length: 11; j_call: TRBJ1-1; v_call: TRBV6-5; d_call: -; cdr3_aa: CASIGITEAFF
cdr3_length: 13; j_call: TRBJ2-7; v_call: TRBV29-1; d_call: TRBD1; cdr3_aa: CSVEEDRPYEQYF
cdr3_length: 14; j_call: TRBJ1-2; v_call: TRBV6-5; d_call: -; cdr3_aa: CASSIQTRSGGYTF
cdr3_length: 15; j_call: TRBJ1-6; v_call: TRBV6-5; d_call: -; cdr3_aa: CASTQMALGYSPLHF
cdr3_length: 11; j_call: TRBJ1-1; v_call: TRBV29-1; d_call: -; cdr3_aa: CSVEARAEAFF
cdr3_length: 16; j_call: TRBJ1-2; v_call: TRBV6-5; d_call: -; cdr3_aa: CASSYTTDRPPGGYTF
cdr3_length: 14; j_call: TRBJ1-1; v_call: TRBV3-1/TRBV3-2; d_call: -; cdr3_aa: CASSLGQKNTEAFF
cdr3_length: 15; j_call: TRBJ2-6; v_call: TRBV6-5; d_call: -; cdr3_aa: CASSYGGTGANVLTF
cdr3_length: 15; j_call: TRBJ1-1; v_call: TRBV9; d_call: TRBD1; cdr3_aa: CASSHFDRVNTEAFF
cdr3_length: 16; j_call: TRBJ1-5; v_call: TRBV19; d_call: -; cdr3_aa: CASRDGAGGENQPQHF
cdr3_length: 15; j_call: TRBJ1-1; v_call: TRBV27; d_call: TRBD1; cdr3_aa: CASSLTGGWDTEAFF
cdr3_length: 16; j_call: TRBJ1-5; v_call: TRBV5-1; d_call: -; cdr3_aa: CASSSQPGGSNQPQHF
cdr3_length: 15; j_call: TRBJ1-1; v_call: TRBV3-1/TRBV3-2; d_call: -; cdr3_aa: CASSQDGRTRTEAFF
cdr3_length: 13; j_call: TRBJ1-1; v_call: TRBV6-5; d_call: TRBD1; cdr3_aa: CASRKTGDTEAFF
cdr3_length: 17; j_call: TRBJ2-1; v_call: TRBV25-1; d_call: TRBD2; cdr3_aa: CASRKGLAGSSYNEQFF
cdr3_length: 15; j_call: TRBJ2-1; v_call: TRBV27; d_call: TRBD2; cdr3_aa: CASRPGTSAFNEQFF
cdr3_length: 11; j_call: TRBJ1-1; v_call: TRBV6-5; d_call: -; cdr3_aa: CASSYREGAFF
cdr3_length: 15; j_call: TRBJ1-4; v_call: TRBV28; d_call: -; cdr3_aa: CASSPPPTSGEKLFF
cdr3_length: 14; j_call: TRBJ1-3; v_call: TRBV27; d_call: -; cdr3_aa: CASSLAGTGNTIYF
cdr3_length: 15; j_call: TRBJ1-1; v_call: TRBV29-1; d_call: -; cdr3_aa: CSVSEGRRGTTEAFF
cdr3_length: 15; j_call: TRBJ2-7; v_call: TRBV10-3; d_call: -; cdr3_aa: CAISQGRTYSYEQYF
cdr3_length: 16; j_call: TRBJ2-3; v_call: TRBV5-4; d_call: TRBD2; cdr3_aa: CASSLDVAGEADTQYF